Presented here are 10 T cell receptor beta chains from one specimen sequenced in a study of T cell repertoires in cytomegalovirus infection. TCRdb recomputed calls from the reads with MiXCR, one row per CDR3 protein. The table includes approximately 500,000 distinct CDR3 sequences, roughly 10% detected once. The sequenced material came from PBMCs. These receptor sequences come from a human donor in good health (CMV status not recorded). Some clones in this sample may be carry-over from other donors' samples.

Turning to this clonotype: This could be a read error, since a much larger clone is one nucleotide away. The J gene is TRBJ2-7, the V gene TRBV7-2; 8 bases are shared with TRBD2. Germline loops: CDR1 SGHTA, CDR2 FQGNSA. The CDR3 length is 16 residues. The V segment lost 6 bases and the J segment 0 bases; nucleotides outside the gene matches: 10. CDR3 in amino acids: CASRPSGTSASYEQYF. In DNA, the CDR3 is TGTGCCAGCAGACCTTCCGGGACTAGTGCCTCCTACGAGCAGTACTTC.

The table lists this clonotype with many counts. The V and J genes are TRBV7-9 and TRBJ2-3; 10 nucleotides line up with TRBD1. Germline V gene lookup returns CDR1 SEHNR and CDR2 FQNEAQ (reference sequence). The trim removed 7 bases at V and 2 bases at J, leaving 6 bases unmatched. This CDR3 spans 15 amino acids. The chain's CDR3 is CASTVGTGDTDTQYF. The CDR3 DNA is TGTGCCAGCACCGTCGGGACAGGGGACACAGATACGCAGTATTTT.

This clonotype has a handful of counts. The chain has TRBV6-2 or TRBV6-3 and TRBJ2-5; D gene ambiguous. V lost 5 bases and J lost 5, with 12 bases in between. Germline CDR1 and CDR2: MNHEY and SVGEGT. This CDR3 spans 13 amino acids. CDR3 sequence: CASSKPPGETQYF. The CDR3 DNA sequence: TGTGCCAGCAGTAAGCCCCCTGGGGAGACCCAGTACTTC.

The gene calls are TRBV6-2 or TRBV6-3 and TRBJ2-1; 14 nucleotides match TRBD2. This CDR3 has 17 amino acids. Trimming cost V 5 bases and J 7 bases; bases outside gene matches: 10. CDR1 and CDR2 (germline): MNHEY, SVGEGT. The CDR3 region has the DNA TGTGCCAGCAGTCGACTAGCGGGGGGGCCCCCGGGTAATGAGCAGTTCTTC. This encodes CASSRLAGGPPGNEQFF.

CDR3 in amino acids: CSCLRDTSNQPQHF. The CDR3 nucleotides read TGCAGTTGTCTCCGGGACACGAGCAATCAGCCCCAGCATTTT. J is TRBJ1-5 and V is TRBV20-1; a possible D gene is TRBD1 (6 bases). Germline lookup yields CDR1 DFQATT and CDR2 SNEGSKA (reference sequence). Trimming removed 8 bases at V and 1 base at J, with 15 bases between. This CDR3 spans 14 amino acids.

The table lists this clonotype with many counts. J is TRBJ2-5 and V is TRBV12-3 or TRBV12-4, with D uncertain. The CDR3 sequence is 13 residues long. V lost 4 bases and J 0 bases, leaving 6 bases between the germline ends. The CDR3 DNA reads TGTGCCAGCAGTTACACCTACCAAGAGACCCAGTACTTC. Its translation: CASSYTYQETQYF.

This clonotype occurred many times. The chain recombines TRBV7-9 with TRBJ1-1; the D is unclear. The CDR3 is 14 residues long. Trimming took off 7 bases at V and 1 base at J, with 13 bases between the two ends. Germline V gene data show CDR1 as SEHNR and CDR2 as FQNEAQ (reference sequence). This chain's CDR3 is CASTRNAGNTEAFF. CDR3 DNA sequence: TGTGCCAGCACTCGGAATGCAGGGAACACTGAAGCTTTCTTT. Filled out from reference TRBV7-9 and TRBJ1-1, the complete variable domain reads DTGVSQNPRHKITKRGQNVTFRCDPISEHNRLYWYRQTLGQGPEFLTYFQNEAQLEKSRLLSDRFSAERPKGSFSTLEIQRTEQGDSAMYLCASTRNAGNTEAFFGQGTRLTVV.

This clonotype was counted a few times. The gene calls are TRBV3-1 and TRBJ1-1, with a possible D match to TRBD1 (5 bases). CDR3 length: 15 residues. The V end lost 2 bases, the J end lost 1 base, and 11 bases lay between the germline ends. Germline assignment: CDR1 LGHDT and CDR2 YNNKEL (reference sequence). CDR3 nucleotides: TGTGCCAGCAGCCAACGGGGCACCCGGAACACTGAAGCTTTCTTT. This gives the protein CASSQRGTRNTEAFF.

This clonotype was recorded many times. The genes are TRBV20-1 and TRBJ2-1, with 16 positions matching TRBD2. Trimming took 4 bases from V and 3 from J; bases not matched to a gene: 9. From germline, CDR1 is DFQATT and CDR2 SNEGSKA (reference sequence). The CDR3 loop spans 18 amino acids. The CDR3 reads CSANSGTSGRENYNEQFF. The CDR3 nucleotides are TGCAGTGCTAACTCCGGGACTAGCGGGAGGGAGAACTACAATGAGCAGTTCTTC.

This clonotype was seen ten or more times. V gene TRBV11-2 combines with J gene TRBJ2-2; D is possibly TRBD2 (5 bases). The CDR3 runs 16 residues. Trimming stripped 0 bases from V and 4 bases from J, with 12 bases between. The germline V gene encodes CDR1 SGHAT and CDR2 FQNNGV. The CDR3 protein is CASSLEPPRGTGELFF. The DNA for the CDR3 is TGTGCCAGCAGCTTAGAACCTCCACGGGGCACCGGGGAGCTGTTTTTT.